The sample holds many counts of the clone carrying this TCR beta chain. Antigen specificity is unknown. The entry originates in a study of metastatic and nonmetastatic thyroid tumors. Overall study context: For malignant and benign thyroid patients, tumor or nodule tissue and blood were the sources whose repertoires were compared.

Authors' analysis steps: The authors used CDR3 differences across clinicopathological groups to build a distant-metastasis classifier for papillary thyroid cancer. Using MiXCR, TCRdb re-called clones from the PCR reads. These V and J calls derive from TCRdb rather than the authors' analysis. Among tens of thousands of clones listed, 15% to 20% were seen once. Study-level points and caveats: Reported TCR beta diversity, measured in blood and tumor, was significantly higher for malignant thyroid tumors than for benign nodules.

The CDR3 covers 15 residues. Germline V lookup: CDR1 SGHRS, CDR2 YFSETQ. Trimming removed 2 bases at V and 2 bases at J, with 14 bases between. No treatment had been given to any patient before thyroid surgery. This chain links TRBV5-1 with TRBJ2-7; D is possibly TRBD2 (5 bases). The TCR sequence derives from a female donor with papillary thyroid cancer or a benign thyroid nodule (not recorded which). Some clones in this sample may be carry-over from other donors' samples. The sample taken for sequencing was blood. CDR3 amino acids: CASSLRSGGPYEQYF. DNA for the CDR3: TGCGCCAGCAGCTTACGTTCGGGCGGGCCCTACGAGCAGTACTTC.